Described below is a single TCR beta chain sequence and its context. The whole isolated RNA underwent reverse transcription, so sequencing captured expressed TCRB transcripts. TCRdb's copy holds only in-frame clones and misses some; the assay was immunoSEQ multiplex PCR. The sample records 220,000 or so clones, 55% to 70% being singletons. This entry comes from a study of beta chain features in type 1 diabetes. Germline V CDR1 and CDR2: MDHEN, SYDVKM. Trimming stripped 2 bases from V and 8 bases from J, with 11 bases between. The CDR3 has 13 residues. Sequencing input: naive CD4+ T cells from blood. The chain links TRBV28 to TRBJ2-3, with a weak D call TRBD2 (5 bases). This receptor was identified in a man in his thirties or forties in good health. DNA for the CDR3: TGTGCCAGCAGTTTAGGGCTAGCTGGTACGCAGTATTTT. The encoded protein is CASSLGLAGTQYF.